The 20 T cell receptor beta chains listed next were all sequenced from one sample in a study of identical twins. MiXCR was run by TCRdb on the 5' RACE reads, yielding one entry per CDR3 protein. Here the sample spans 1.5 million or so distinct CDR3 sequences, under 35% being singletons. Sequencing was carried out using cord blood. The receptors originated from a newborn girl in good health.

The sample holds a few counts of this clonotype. The CDR3 DNA is TGTGCCACCAGTGGGACTAGCGGGAGCACAGATACGCAGTATTTT. Amino acids: CATSGTSGSTDTQYF. The V gene is TRBV24-1, the J gene TRBJ2-3, with 11 bases that match TRBD2. The germline gives CDR1 KGHDR, CDR2 SFDVKD. The CDR3 runs 15 residues. The trim removed 5 bases at V and 0 bases at J, leaving 0 bases unmatched.

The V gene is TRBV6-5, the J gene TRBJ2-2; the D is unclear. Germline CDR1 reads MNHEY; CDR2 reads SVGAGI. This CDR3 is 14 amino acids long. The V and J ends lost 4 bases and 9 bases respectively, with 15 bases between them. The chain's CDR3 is CASSSGGVNRELFF. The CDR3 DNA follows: TGTGCCAGCAGTTCGGGTGGGGTTAACAGGGAGCTGTTTTTT.

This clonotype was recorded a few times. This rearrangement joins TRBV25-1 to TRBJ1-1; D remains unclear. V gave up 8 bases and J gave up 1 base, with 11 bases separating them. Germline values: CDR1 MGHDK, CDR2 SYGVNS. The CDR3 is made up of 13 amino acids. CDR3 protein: CASPGRRNTEAFF. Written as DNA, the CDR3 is TGTGCCAGCCCTGGACGGAGGAACACTGAAGCTTTCTTT.

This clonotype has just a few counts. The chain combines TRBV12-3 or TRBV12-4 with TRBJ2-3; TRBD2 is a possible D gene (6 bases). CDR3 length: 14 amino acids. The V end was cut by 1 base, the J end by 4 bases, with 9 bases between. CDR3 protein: CASSLVLAPDTQYF. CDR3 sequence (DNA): TGTGCCAGCAGTTTAGTACTAGCCCCAGATACGCAGTATTTT.

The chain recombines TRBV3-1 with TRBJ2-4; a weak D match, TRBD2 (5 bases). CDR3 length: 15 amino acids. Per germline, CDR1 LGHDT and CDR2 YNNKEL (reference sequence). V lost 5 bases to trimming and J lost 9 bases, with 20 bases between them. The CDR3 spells CASSDQSSSRGIQYF. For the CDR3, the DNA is TGTGCCAGCAGCGACCAAAGCTCTAGTCGGGGCATTCAGTACTTC.

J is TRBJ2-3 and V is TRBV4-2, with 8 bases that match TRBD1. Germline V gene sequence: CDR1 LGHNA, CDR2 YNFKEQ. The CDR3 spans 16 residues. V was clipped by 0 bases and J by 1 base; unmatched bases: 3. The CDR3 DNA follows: TGTGCCAGCAGCCAAGACCCGACAGGGGGCACAGATACGCAGTATTTT. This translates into CASSQDPTGGTDTQYF.

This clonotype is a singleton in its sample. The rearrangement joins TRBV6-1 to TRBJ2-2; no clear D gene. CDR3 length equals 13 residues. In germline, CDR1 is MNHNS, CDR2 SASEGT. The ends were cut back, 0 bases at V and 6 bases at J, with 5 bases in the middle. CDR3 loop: CASSEAGPGELFF. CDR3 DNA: TGTGCCAGCAGTGAAGCAGGGCCCGGGGAGCTGTTTTTT.

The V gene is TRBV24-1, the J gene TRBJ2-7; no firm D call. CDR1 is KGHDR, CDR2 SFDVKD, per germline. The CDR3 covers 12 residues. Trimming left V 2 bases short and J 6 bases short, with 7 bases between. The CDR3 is CATSDSVGEQYF. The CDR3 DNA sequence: TGTGCCACCAGTGATTCCGTAGGCGAGCAGTACTTC.

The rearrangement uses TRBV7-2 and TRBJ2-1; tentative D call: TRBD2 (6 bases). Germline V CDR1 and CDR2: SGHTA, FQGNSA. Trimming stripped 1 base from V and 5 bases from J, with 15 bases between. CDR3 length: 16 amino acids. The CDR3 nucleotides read TGTGCCAGCAGCTTAGTAGGAGGGCTCCCCCACAATGAGCAGTTCTTC. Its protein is CASSLVGGLPHNEQFF.

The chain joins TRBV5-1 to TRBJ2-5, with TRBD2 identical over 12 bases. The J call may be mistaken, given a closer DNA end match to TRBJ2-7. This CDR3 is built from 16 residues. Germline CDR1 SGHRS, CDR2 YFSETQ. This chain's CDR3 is CASSLPTSGSRHEQYF. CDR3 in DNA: TGCGCCAGCAGCCTCCCGACTAGCGGGAGTCGTCACGAGCAGTACTTC.

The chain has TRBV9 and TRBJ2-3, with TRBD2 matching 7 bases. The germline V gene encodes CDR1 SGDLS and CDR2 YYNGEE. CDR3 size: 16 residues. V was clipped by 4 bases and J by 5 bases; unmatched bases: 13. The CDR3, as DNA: TGTGCCAGCAGCCTGACCGGCGGGAGAGCAGGAGATACGCAGTATTTT. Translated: CASSLTGGRAGDTQYF.

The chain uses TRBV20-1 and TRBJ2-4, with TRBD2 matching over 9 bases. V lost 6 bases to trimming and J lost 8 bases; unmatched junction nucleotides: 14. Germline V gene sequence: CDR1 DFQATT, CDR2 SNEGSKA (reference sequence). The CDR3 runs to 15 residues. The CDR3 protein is CSALLAGVGTHIQYF. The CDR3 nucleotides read TGCAGTGCCCTCTTAGCGGGAGTGGGGACCCACATTCAGTACTTC.

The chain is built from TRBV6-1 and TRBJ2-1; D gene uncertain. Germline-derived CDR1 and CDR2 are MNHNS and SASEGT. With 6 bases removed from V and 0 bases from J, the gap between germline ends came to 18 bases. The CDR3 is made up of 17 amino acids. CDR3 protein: CASRTPSPGSSYNEQFF. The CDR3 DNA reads TGTGCCAGCAGGACCCCCTCTCCCGGAAGCTCCTACAATGAGCAGTTCTTC.

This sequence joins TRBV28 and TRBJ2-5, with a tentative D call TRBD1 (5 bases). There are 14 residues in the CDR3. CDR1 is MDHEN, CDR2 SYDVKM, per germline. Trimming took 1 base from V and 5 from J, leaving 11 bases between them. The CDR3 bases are TGTGCCAGCAGTTTATCAGGGCGTTGGGAGACCCAGTACTTC. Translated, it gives CASSLSGRWETQYF.

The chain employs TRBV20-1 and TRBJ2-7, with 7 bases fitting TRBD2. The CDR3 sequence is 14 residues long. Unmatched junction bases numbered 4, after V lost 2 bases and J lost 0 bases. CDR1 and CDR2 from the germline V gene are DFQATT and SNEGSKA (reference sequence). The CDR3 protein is CSARPGGSSYEQYF. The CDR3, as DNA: TGCAGTGCTAGACCCGGGGGGAGCTCCTACGAGCAGTACTTC.

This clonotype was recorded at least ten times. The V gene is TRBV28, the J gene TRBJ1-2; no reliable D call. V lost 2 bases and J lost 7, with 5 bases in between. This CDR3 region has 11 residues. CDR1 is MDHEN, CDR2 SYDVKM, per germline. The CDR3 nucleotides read TGTGCCAGCAGTTTAAGCAGTGGCTACACCTTC. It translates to CASSLSSGYTF.

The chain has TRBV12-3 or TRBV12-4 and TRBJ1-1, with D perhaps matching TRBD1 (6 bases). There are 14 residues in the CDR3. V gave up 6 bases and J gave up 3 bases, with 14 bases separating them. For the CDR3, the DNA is TGTGCCAGCAGGGCCGGGAGGGGGGACACTGAAGCTTTCTTT. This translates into CASRAGRGDTEAFF.

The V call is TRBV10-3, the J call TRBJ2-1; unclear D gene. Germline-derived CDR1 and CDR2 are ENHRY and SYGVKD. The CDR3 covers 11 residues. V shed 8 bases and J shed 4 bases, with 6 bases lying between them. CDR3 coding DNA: TGTGCCATCGGGCAATACAATGAGCAGTTCTTC. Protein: CAIGQYNEQFF.

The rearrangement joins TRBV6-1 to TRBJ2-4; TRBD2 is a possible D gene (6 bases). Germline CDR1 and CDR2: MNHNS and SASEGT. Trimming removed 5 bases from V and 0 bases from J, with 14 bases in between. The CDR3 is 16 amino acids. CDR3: CASSPQPGGAKNIQYF. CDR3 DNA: TGTGCCAGCAGTCCCCAACCCGGGGGAGCCAAAAACATTCAGTACTTC.

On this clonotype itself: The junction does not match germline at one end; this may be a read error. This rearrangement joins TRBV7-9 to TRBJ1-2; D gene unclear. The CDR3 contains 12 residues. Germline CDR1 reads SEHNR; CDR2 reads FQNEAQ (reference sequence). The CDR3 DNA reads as TGTGTCAGCAGCTTGGAATTATATGGTTACACCTTC. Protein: CVSSLELYGYTF.